One sample yielded the 16 T cell receptor beta chains listed below, sequenced in a study of T cell responses to AZD1222 COVID-19 vaccine. Data came from immunoSEQ multiplex PCR; TCRdb stores just in-frame clones and leaves some out. Of approximately 94,000 clones detected, 80% to 95% appear once; the ten largest clones hold 1.7%. The specimen comprised peripheral blood, sampled on day 0 of AZD1222 vaccination. The receptors here all came from an adult in good health.

The chain is built from TRBV19 and TRBJ2-5; no reliable D call. Germline loops: CDR1 LNHDA, CDR2 SQIVND (reference sequence). Trimming removed 5 bases at V and 1 base at J, with 14 bases between. CDR3 length equals 15 residues. The CDR3 bases are TGTGCCAGTAGTGTAACTCCTCAAGTCCAAGAGACCCAGTACTTC. Translating gives CASSVTPQVQETQYF.

This chain links TRBV7-9 with TRBJ1-2, with 7 bases aligning to TRBD1. From germline, CDR1 is SEHNR and CDR2 FQNEAQ (reference sequence). J lost 7 bases, V lost 4 bases, and 3 bases had no gene match. This CDR3 is 12 amino acids long. The CDR3 nucleotides are TGTGCCAGCAGCTCCAGGGGGTCTGGCTACACCTTC. This encodes CASSSRGSGYTF.

The chain is built from TRBV28 and TRBJ2-3; D is possibly TRBD1 (6 bases). Germline loops: CDR1 MDHEN, CDR2 SYDVKM. Trimming removed 1 base at V and 2 bases at J, with 10 bases between. This CDR3 has 15 amino acids. This CDR3 reads CASSLFGTTTDTQYF. CDR3 nucleotides: TGTGCCAGCAGTTTATTTGGGACAACCACAGATACGCAGTATTTT.

The chain carries TRBV10-3 and TRBJ2-3; D gene ambiguous. V dropped 11 bases and J dropped 0 bases, with 15 bases sitting between them. The germline gives CDR1 ENHRY, CDR2 SYGVKD. The CDR3 spans 14 residues. In nucleotides, the CDR3 is TGTGCCTCCCACGGGTGGTCGAGCACAGATACGCAGTATTTT. It encodes CASHGWSSTDTQYF.

The chain recombines TRBV18 with TRBJ2-7; 7 nucleotides line up with TRBD1. The V segment lost 7 bases and the J segment 0 bases; nucleotides outside the gene matches: 15. The CDR3 loop spans 17 amino acids. The germline gives CDR1 KGHSH, CDR2 LQKENI. The CDR3 nucleotides read TGTGCCAGCTTGCCTAAACAGGGGCCCCCAAACTCCTACGAGCAGTACTTC. This gives the protein CASLPKQGPPNSYEQYF.

The J gene is TRBJ2-1, the V gene TRBV11-3, with a possible D match to TRBD2 (6 bases). V was cut by 1 base and J by 5 bases, with 12 bases left in between. The CDR3 has 15 amino acids. CDR1 SGHNT and CDR2 YENEEA come from the germline V gene. The CDR3 loop reads CASSLGAGSDNEQFF. Here the CDR3 DNA reads TGTGCCAGCAGCTTAGGGGCCGGGAGTGACAATGAGCAGTTCTTC. The full variable domain, completed using reference TRBV11-3 and TRBJ2-1, is EAGVVQSPRYKIIEKKQPVAFWCNPISGHNTLYWYLQNLGQGPELLIRYENEEAVDDSQLPKDRFSAERLKGVDSTLKIQPAELGDSAVYLCASSLGAGSDNEQFFGPGTRLTVL.

This clone was detected ten times or more. This chain links TRBV19 with TRBJ2-2, with D perhaps TRBD1 or TRBD2 (6 bases each). Trimming cost V 2 bases and J 3 bases, with 10 bases left between them. The CDR3 sequence is 15 residues long. CDR1 and CDR2 (germline): LNHDA, SQIVND (reference sequence). In DNA, the CDR3 is TGTGCCAGTAGTATACCAGGGGAGGACACCGGGGAGCTGTTTTTT. Amino acid sequence: CASSIPGEDTGELFF.

J is TRBJ1-3 and V is TRBV20-1, with TRBD1 as a possible D gene (6 bases). This CDR3 is built from 16 residues. The V and J ends lost 3 bases and 0 bases respectively, with 15 bases between them. CDR1 DFQATT and CDR2 SNEGSKA come from the germline V gene (reference sequence). CDR3 residues: CSASLDRIYSGNTIYF. CDR3 coding DNA: TGCAGTGCTAGTCTTGACAGGATCTACTCTGGAAACACCATATATTTT.

The J gene is TRBJ2-6, the V gene TRBV4-1, with 13 bases aligning to TRBD2. In germline, CDR1 is MGHRA, CDR2 YSYEKL. The junction had 3 bases not matched to a gene; V was cut back by 2 bases and J by 2 bases. The CDR3 totals 18 residues. Here the CDR3 DNA reads TGCGCCAGCAGCCAATATGGGACTAGCGGGACTGGGGCCAACGTCCTGACTTTC. Protein product: CASSQYGTSGTGANVLTF.

The chain joins TRBV13 to TRBJ1-3; 10 bases agree with TRBD1. CDR3 size: 16 residues. Trimming took 5 bases from V and 3 from J; bases not matched to a gene: 7. Looked up from germline, CDR1 is PRHDT and CDR2 is FYEKMQ (reference sequence). CDR3 loop: CASSPTGGSIGNTIYF. DNA of the CDR3: TGTGCCAGCAGCCCGACAGGGGGCTCGATTGGAAACACCATATATTTT.

The chain carries TRBV20-1 and TRBJ1-5; D gene ambiguous. Germline CDR1 DFQATT, CDR2 SNEGSKA (reference sequence). The CDR3 consists of 13 residues. Trimming removed 3 bases at V and 5 bases at J, with 11 bases between. The CDR3 DNA follows: TGCAGTGCTAGTAATTCGGGCCATCAGCCCCAGCATTTT. Amino acids: CSASNSGHQPQHF.

V gene TRBV18 combines with J gene TRBJ1-5; 7 nucleotides match TRBD1. V was clipped by 3 bases and J by 5 bases; unmatched bases: 7. This CDR3 region has 15 residues. The germline CDR1 and CDR2 sequences are KGHSH and LQKENI. For the CDR3, the DNA is TGTGCCAGCTCACCCACAGGGGACTACTATCAGCCCCAGCATTTT. Translated: CASSPTGDYYQPQHF.

The J gene is TRBJ1-2, the V gene TRBV5-1; D is perhaps TRBD1 (5 bases). The CDR3 length is 13 residues. Germline assignment: CDR1 SGHRS and CDR2 YFSETQ. The V and J ends lost 3 bases and 8 bases respectively, with 14 bases between them. The CDR3 DNA sequence: TGCGCCAGCAGCTGGGGCCTAACCGAGGGCTACACCTTC. Protein sequence: CASSWGLTEGYTF.

This chain connects TRBV7-9 to TRBJ1-5, with a weak D call TRBD1 (6 bases). Germline V gene data show CDR1 as SEHNR and CDR2 as FQNEAQ (reference sequence). Trimming stripped 0 bases from V and 4 bases from J, with 16 bases between. The CDR3 has 17 residues. CDR3 amino acids: CASSLAWEGVGNQPQHF. The CDR3 bases are TGTGCCAGCAGCTTAGCGTGGGAGGGGGTTGGTAATCAGCCCCAGCATTTT.

The J gene is TRBJ2-1, the V gene TRBV7-2, with D uncertain. The CDR3 totals 16 residues. Germline-derived CDR1 and CDR2 are SGHTA and FQGNSA. V was trimmed by 8 bases and J by 0 bases, leaving 17 bases between them. The CDR3 is CASSLGRGSSYNEQFF. As DNA, the CDR3 is TGTGCCAGCTCCCTCGGGCGAGGTAGCTCCTACAATGAGCAGTTCTTC.

The chain uses TRBV3-1 (or the pseudogene TRBV3-2) and TRBJ2-7; TRBD1 agrees at 12 bases. Germline CDR1 reads LGHDT; CDR2 reads YNNKEL (reference sequence). The CDR3 extends over 19 amino acids. The J segment lost 1 base and the V segment lost 4 bases, leaving 14 bases of the junction unmatched. The CDR3 DNA sequence: TGTGCCAGCAGCCCAACAACCGGGACAGGGGGCATCGGGTCCTACGAGCAGTACTTC. It translates to CASSPTTGTGGIGSYEQYF.